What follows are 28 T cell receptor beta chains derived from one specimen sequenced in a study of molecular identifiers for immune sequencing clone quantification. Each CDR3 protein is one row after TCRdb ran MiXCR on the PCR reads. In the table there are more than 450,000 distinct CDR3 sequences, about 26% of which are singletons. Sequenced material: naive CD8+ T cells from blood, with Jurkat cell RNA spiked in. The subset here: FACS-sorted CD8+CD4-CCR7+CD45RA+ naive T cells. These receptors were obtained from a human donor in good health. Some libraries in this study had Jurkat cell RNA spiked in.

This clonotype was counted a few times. CDR3 in amino acids: CASSVGTVEAFF. CDR3 nucleotide sequence: TGTGCCAGCAGCGTCGGGACAGTTGAAGCTTTCTTT. The V call is TRBV5-8, the J call TRBJ1-1; TRBD1 matches at 7 bases. The CDR3 loop spans 12 amino acids. CDR1 is SGHTS, CDR2 YDEGEE, per germline. V dropped 4 bases and J dropped 7; count of bases not matched to a gene: 4.

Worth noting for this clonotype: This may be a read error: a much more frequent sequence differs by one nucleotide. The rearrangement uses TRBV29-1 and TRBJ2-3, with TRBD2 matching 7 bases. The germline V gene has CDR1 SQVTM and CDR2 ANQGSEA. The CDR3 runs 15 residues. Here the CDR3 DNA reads TGCAGCGTTGAATTTGCGCGGGAGAGCACAGGTACGCAGTATTTT. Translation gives CSVEFARESTGTQYF.

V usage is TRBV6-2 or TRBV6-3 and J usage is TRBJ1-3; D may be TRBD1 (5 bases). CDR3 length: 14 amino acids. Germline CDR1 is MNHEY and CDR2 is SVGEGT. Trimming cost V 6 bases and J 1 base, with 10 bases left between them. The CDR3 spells CASRGTTSGNTIYF. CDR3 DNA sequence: TGTGCCAGCAGAGGGACTACTTCTGGAAACACCATATATTTT.

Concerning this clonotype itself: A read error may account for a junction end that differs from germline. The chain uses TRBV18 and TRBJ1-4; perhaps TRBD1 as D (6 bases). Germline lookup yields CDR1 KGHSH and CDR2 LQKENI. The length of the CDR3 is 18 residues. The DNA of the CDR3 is TGTGCCAGCTCACCACCGTCGGCAGGGGCCTCAACTGATGAAAAACTGTTTTTT. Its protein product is CASSPPSAGASTDEKLFF.

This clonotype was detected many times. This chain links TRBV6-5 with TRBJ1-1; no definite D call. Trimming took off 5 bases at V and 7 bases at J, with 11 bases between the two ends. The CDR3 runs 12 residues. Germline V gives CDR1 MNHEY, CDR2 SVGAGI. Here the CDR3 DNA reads TGTGCCAGCAGTACTCCGGGAAATGAAGCTTTCTTT. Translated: CASSTPGNEAFF.

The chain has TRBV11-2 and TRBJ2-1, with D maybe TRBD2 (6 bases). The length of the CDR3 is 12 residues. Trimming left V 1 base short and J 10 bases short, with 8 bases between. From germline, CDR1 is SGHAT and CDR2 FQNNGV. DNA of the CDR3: TGTGCCAGCAGCTTAGGACTAGACGAGCAGTTCTTC. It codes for CASSLGLDEQFF.

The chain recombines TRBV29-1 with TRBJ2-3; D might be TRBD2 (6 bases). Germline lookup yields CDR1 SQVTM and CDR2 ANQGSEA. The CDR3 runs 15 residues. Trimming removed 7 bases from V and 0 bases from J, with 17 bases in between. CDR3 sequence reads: CSEEGALASTDTQYF. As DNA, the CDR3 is TGCAGCGAAGAAGGTGCCCTAGCGAGCACAGATACGCAGTATTTT.

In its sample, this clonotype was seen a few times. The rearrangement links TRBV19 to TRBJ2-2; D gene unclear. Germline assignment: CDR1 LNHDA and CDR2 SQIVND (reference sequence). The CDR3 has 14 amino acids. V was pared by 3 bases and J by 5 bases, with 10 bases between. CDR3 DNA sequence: TGTGCCAGTAGTATGGGATTGATTACCGGGGAGCTGTTTTTT. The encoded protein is CASSMGLITGELFF.

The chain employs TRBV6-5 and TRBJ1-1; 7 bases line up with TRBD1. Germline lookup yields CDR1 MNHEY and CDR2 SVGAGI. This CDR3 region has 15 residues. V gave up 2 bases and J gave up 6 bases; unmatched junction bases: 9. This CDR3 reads CASSYRQGFLAEAFF. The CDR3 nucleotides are TGTGCCAGCAGTTACAGACAGGGATTTCTTGCTGAAGCTTTCTTT.

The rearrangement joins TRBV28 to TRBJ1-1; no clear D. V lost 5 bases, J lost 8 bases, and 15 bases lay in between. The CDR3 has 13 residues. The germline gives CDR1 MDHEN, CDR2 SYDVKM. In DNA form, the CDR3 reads TGTGCCAGCAGTCCTGCCTTGGTCAGGGAAGCTTTCTTT. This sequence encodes CASSPALVREAFF.

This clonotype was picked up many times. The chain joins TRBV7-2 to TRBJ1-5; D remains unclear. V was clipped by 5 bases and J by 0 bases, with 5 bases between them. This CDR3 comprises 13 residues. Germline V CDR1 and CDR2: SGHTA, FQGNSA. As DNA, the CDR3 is TGTGCCAGCAGCGGATATAGCAATCAGCCCCAGCATTTT. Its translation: CASSGYSNQPQHF.

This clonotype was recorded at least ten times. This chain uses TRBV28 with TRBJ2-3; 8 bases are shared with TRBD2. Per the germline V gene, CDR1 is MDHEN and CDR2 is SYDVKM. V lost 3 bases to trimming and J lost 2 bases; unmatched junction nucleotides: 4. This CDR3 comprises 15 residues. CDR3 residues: CASSLSGLVTDTQYF. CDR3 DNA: TGTGCCAGCAGTTTGTCGGGACTAGTCACAGATACGCAGTATTTT.

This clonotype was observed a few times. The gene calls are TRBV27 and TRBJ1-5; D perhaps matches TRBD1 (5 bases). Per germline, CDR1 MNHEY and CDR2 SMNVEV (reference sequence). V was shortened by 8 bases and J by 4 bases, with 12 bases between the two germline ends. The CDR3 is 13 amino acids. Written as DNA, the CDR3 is TGTGCCAGCGGTTGGGGGGATAATCAGCCCCAGCATTTT. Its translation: CASGWGDNQPQHF.

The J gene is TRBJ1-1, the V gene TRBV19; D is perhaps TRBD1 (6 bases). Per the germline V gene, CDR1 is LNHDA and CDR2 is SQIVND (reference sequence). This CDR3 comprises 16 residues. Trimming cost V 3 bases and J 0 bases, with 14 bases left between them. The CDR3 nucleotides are TGTGCCAGTAGTATGGGGACAAGGGGAGTGAACACTGAAGCTTTCTTT. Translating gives CASSMGTRGVNTEAFF.

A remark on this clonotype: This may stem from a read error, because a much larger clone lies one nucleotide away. The CDR3 DNA reads TGTGCCACCAGCGGAGAGGGGGCGGCTGAGCTGTTTTTT. It encodes CATSGEGAAELFF. The chain combines TRBV15 with TRBJ2-2; 7 positions agree with TRBD1. This CDR3 has 13 residues. CDR1 LNHNV and CDR2 YYDKDF come from the germline V gene (reference sequence).

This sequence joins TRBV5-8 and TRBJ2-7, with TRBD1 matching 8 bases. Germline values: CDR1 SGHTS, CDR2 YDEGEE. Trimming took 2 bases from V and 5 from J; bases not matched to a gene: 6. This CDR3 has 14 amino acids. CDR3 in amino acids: CASSLGQGEDEQYF. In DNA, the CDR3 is TGTGCCAGCAGCTTAGGACAGGGAGAGGACGAGCAGTACTTC.

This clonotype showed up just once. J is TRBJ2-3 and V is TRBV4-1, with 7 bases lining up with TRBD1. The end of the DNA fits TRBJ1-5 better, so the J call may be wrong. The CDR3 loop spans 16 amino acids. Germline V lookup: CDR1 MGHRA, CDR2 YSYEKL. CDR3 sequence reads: CASSQEYRGGTDTQHF. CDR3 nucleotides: TGCGCCAGCAGCCAAGAATACCGGGGAGGGACAGATACGCAGCATTTT.

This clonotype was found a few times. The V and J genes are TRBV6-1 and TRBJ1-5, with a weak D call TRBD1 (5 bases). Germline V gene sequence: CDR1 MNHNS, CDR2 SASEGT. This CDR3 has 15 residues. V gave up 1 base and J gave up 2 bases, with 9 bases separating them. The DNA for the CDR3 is TGTGCCAGCAGTGAAGTCCAGGGAGGCAATCAGCCCCAGCATTTT. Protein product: CASSEVQGGNQPQHF.

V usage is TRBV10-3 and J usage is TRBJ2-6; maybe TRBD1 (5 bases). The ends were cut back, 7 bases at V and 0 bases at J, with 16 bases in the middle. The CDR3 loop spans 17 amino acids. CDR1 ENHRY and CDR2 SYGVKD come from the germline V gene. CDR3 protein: CAITKTVFLSGANVLTF. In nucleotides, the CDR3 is TGTGCCATCACTAAGACAGTGTTCCTCTCTGGGGCCAACGTCCTGACTTTC.

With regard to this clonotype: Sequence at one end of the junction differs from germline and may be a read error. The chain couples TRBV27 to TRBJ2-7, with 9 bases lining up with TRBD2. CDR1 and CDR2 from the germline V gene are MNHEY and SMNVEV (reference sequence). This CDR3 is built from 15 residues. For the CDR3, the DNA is TGTGCCAGCGGTTTGGCTAGCGGGGTGGTCGACGAGCAGTACTTC. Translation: CASGLASGVVDEQYF.

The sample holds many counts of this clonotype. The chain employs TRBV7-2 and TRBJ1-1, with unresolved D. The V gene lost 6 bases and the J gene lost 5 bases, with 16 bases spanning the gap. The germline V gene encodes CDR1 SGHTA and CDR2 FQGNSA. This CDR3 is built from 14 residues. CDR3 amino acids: CASSRVSGDTEAFF. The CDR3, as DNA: TGTGCCAGCAGTAGGGTCAGCGGAGATACTGAAGCTTTCTTT.

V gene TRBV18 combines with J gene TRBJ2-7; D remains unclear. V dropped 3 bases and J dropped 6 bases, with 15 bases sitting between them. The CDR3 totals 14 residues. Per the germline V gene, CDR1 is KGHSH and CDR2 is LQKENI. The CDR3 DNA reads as TGTGCCAGCTCACCGGGTCACCTCGGCTCCGAGCAGTACTTC. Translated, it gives CASSPGHLGSEQYF.

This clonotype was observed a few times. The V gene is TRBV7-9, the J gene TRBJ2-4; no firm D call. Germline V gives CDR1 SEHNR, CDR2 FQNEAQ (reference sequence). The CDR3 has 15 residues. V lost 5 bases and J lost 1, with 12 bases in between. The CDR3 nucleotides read TGTGCCAGCAGCCCTCGGGTTGTGGCCAAAAACATTCAGTACTTC. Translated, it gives CASSPRVVAKNIQYF.

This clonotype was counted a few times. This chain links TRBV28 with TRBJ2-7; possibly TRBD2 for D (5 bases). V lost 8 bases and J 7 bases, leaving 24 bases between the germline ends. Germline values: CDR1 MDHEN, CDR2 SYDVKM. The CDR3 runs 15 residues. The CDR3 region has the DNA TGTGCCAGCCGCATGAAACTAGACCCTTTTTGGGAGCAGTACTTC. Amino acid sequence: CASRMKLDPFWEQYF.

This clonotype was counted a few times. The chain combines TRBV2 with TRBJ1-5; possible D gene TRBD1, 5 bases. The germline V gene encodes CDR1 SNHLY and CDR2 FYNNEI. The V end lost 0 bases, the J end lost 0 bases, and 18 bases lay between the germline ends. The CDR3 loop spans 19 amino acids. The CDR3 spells CASSEAGPGARASNQPQHF. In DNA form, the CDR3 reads TGTGCCAGCAGTGAAGCGGGCCCCGGGGCCAGGGCTAGCAATCAGCCCCAGCATTTT.

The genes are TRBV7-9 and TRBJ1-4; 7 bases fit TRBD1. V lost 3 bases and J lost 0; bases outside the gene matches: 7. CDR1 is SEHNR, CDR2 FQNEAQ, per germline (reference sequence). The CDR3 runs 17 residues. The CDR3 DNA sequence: TGTGCCAGCAGCTTGCTGACAGGGCCCTCAACTAATGAAAAACTGTTTTTT. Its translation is CASSLLTGPSTNEKLFF.

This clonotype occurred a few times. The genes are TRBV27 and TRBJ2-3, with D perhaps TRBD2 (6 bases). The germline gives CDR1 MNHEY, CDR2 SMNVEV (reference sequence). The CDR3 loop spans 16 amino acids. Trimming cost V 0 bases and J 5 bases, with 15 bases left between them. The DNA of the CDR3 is TGTGCCAGCAGTTTATCAGGCGGGATAGGGGTAGATACGCAGTATTTT. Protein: CASSLSGGIGVDTQYF.

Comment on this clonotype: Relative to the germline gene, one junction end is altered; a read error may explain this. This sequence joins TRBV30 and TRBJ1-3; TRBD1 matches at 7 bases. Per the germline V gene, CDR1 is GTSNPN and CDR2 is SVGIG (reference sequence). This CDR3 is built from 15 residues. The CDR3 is CAWGQEGSSGNAIYF. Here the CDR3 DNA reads TGTGCCTGGGGACAGGAGGGGAGTTCTGGAAACGCCATATATTTT.